Listed below are T cell receptor beta chains from one sample, sequenced in a study of blood T cells in healthy people across ages. TCRdb re-called the 5' RACE reads with MiXCR, one entry per CDR3 protein. Among 1 million to 1.2 million distinct CDR3 sequences listed, around two fifths were seen once. Input material: blood. The receptors shown here come from a man younger than 35 in good health. Each CDR3 is given with its conserved first and last residue. A D gene is named only where the DNA matches it firmly. The size field is filled for only some rows; it gives once, few, many or a size class.

v_call	clone_size	j_call	d_call	cdr3_aa	cdr3_nt
TRBV12-3/TRBV12-4	NA	TRBJ1-5	NA	CASSRRTSPPNQPQHF	TGTGCCAGCAGCAGACGGACATCCCCACCCAATCAGCCCCAGCATTTT
TRBV20-1	NA	TRBJ2-1	TRBD2	CSARGSGGRSYNEQFF	TGCAGTGCTAGAGGTAGCGGGGGCCGCTCCTACAATGAGCAGTTCTTC
TRBV9	NA	TRBJ2-3	NA	CASSVATGAPSTDTQYF	TGTGCCAGCAGCGTAGCAACGGGGGCGCCTAGCACAGATACGCAGTATTTT
TRBV2	few	TRBJ2-3	NA	CASMLGGRTDTQYF	TGTGCCAGCATGCTAGGGGGGCGGACAGATACGCAGTATTTT
TRBV20-1	few	TRBJ1-5	NA	CSARNRVNSNQPQHF	TGCAGTGCTAGAAACAGGGTAAATAGCAATCAGCCCCAGCATTTT
TRBV6-2/TRBV6-3	few	TRBJ2-4	TRBD1	CATGQGAIQYF	TGTGCCACCGGACAGGGGGCCATTCAGTACTTC
TRBV7-9	NA	TRBJ2-3	NA	CASSLSLDQATDTQYF	TGTGCCAGCAGCTTATCATTGGACCAAGCAACAGATACGCAGTATTTT
TRBV5-6	NA	TRBJ1-2	NA	CASSLISAGVNYGYTF	TGTGCCAGCAGCTTGATTTCGGCAGGGGTTAACTATGGCTACACCTTC
TRBV27	NA	TRBJ1-3	NA	CASSRPGSGNTIYF	TGTGCCAGCAGCCGTCCCGGCTCTGGAAACACCATATATTTT
TRBV4-1	few	TRBJ2-4	NA	CASSQGGHLAKNIQYF	TGCGCCAGCAGCCAAGGGGGGCATCTAGCCAAAAACATTCAGTACTTC
TRBV15	few	TRBJ2-5	NA	CATSRDPADQETQYF	TGTGCCACCAGCAGAGATCCGGCAGACCAAGAGACCCAGTACTTC
TRBV12-3/TRBV12-4	NA	TRBJ2-1	TRBD2	CASSSLAGHYNEQFF	TGTGCCAGCAGTTCCCTAGCGGGGCATTACAATGAGCAGTTCTTC
TRBV12-3/TRBV12-4	NA	TRBJ1-1	NA	CASINRVVTEAFF	TGTGCCAGCATCAACAGGGTGGTCACTGAAGCTTTCTTT
TRBV5-1	NA	TRBJ2-3	NA	CASARGEADTQYF	TGCGCCAGCGCCCGTGGTGAGGCAGATACGCAGTATTTT
TRBV29-1	few	TRBJ2-2	NA	CSVAGNTGELFF	TGCAGCGTTGCAGGGAACACCGGGGAGCTGTTTTTT
TRBV20-1	NA	TRBJ2-3	NA	CSARPDTQYF	TGCAGTGCTAGACCAGATACGCAGTATTTT
TRBV10-3	few	TRBJ1-5	NA	CAISSDSLSNQPQHF	TGTGCCATCAGTTCGGACAGTCTTAGCAATCAGCCCCAGCATTTT
TRBV14	NA	TRBJ2-1	NA	CASSQGYFRAGNEQFF	TGTGCCAGCAGCCAAGGCTACTTCCGGGCAGGCAATGAGCAGTTCTTC
TRBV7-2	few	TRBJ1-1	NA	CASSLGGGENTEAFF	TGTGCCAGCAGCTTAGGGGGGGGGGAGAACACTGAAGCTTTCTTT
TRBV12-3/TRBV12-4	NA	TRBJ2-7	TRBD1	CASRTDRGNPYEQYF	TGTGCCAGCAGAACTGACAGGGGGAACCCCTACGAGCAGTACTTC
TRBV12-3/TRBV12-4	NA	TRBJ2-4	NA	CASSHMGSRQYF	TGTGCCAGCAGCCATATGGGGAGCCGGCAGTACTTC
TRBV5-1	NA	TRBJ2-1	TRBD1	CASSLEGADYNEQFF	TGCGCCAGCAGCTTGGAGGGGGCGGATTACAATGAGCAGTTCTTC
TRBV4-1	NA	TRBJ2-2	TRBD1	CASSLSQGRELFF	TGCGCCAGCAGCCTTTCACAGGGGCGGGAGCTGTTTTTT
TRBV7-2	few	TRBJ1-1	NA	CASSSKTGNTEAFF	TGTGCCAGCAGCTCAAAGACAGGGAACACTGAAGCTTTCTTT
TRBV7-3	NA	TRBJ2-1	NA	CASSFDGDYNEQFF	TGTGCCAGCAGCTTCGACGGCGACTACAATGAGCAGTTCTTC
TRBV12-5	NA	TRBJ2-5	NA	CASGLGLGTNEQYF	TGTGCTAGTGGTTTGGGGCTTGGGACCAATGAGCAGTACTTC
TRBV10-3	NA	TRBJ1-1	TRBD1	CAIRETGVNTEAFF	TGTGCCATCAGGGAGACAGGGGTGAACACTGAAGCTTTCTTT
TRBV5-1	NA	TRBJ2-1	NA	CASSLETFDEQFF	TGCGCCAGCAGCTTGGAGACCTTCGATGAGCAGTTCTTC
TRBV30	NA	TRBJ2-1	TRBD2	CAWSVLGRGVDNEQFF	TGTGCCTGGAGTGTACTGGGTCGGGGGGTAGACAATGAGCAGTTCTTC